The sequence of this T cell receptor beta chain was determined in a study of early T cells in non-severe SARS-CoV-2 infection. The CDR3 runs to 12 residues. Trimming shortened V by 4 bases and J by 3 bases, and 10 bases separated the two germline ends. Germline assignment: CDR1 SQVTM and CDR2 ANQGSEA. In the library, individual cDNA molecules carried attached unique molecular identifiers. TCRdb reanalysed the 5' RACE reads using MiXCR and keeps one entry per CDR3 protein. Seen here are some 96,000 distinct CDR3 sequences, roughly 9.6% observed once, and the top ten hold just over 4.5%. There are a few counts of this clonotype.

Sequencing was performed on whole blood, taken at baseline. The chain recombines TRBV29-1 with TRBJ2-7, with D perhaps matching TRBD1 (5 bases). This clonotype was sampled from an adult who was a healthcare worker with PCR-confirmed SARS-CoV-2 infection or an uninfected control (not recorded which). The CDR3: CSVVSGLYEQYF. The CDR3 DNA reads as TGCAGCGTTGTTTCAGGGCTCTACGAGCAGTACTTC.